The rows below give T cell receptor beta chains drawn from one sample of a study of control samples from healthy donors and cancer patients. Only in-frame clones appear in the TCRdb table, and some are missing; sequencing was by immunoSEQ multiplex PCR. Here the sample spans 68,000 or so clones, 83% being singletons. The sequencing input was blood. The receptors come from a man between 60 and 75 years old in good health. Both conserved end residues are part of each CDR3. D genes are given only for firm matches. The size entry is marked missing in some rows and otherwise reads once, few, many or a size class.

j_call: TRBJ2-5; d_call: .; v_call: TRBV7-2; clone_size: .; cdr3_aa: CASSKTGLQETQYF; cdr3_nt: TGTGCCAGCAGCAAAACAGGATTACAAGAGACCCAGTACTTC
j_call: TRBJ2-6; d_call: .; v_call: TRBV4-3; clone_size: few; cdr3_aa: CASSQDVSASGANVLTF; cdr3_nt: TGCGCCAGCAGCCAAGATGTGTCGGCCTCTGGGGCCAACGTCCTGACTTTC
j_call: TRBJ2-7; d_call: .; v_call: TRBV7-9; clone_size: .; cdr3_aa: CASSLNRDSYEQYF; cdr3_nt: TGTGCCAGCAGCTTAAACAGGGACTCCTACGAGCAGTACTTC
j_call: TRBJ2-7; d_call: TRBD2; v_call: TRBV28; clone_size: .; cdr3_aa: CASSSIAGGIYEQYF; cdr3_nt: TGTGCCAGCAGTTCCATAGCGGGAGGCATCTACGAGCAGTACTTC
j_call: TRBJ1-1; d_call: .; v_call: TRBV7-8; clone_size: .; cdr3_aa: CASSLAGGLQAFF; cdr3_nt: TGTGCCAGCAGCTTAGCTGGGGGCCTGCAAGCTTTCTTT
j_call: TRBJ2-7; d_call: TRBD2; v_call: TRBV28; clone_size: .; cdr3_aa: CASSPGLADVYEQYF; cdr3_nt: TGTGCCAGCAGTCCGGGACTAGCGGATGTATACGAGCAGTACTTC
j_call: TRBJ2-1; d_call: TRBD2; v_call: TRBV9; clone_size: .; cdr3_aa: CASSVTGLAGSNEQFF; cdr3_nt: TGTGCCAGCAGCGTTACGGGACTAGCGGGTTCTAATGAGCAGTTCTTC
j_call: TRBJ2-1; d_call: .; v_call: TRBV27; clone_size: once; cdr3_aa: CASSSLGAGVSFEQFF; cdr3_nt: TGTGCCAGCAGTTCCCTGGGGGCGGGAGTTAGTTTTGAGCAGTTCTTC
j_call: TRBJ2-2; d_call: TRBD2; v_call: TRBV5-4; clone_size: .; cdr3_aa: CASSLGLAGNTGELFF; cdr3_nt: TGTGCCAGCAGCTTGGGGCTAGCGGGTAACACCGGGGAGCTGTTTTTT
j_call: TRBJ2-1; d_call: TRBD2; v_call: TRBV6-1; clone_size: few; cdr3_aa: CASSEPSGSRNEQFF; cdr3_nt: TGTGCCAGCAGTGAACCTAGCGGGAGTCGCAATGAGCAGTTCTTC
j_call: TRBJ2-1; d_call: .; v_call: TRBV12-3/TRBV12-4; clone_size: .; cdr3_aa: CASSPRQNNEQFF; cdr3_nt: TGTGCCAGCAGCCCCCGACAGAACAATGAGCAGTTCTTC
j_call: TRBJ1-1; d_call: .; v_call: TRBV9; clone_size: .; cdr3_aa: CASSAQPYTEAFF; cdr3_nt: TGTGCCAGCAGCGCCCAACCTTACACTGAAGCTTTCTTT
j_call: TRBJ1-3; d_call: .; v_call: TRBV7-9; clone_size: .; cdr3_aa: CASSLARGSGNTIYF; cdr3_nt: TGTGCCAGCAGCTTAGCGCGAGGCTCTGGAAACACCATATATTTT
j_call: TRBJ2-7; d_call: .; v_call: TRBV19; clone_size: .; cdr3_aa: CASSVRSPKYEQYF; cdr3_nt: TGTGCCAGTAGTGTCCGGTCCCCGAAGTACGAGCAGTACTTC
j_call: TRBJ2-1; d_call: .; v_call: TRBV6-1; clone_size: .; cdr3_aa: CASSDPRTGNNEQFF; cdr3_nt: TGTGCCAGCAGTGACCCCCGTACCGGAAACAATGAGCAGTTCTTC
j_call: TRBJ1-1; d_call: TRBD1; v_call: TRBV12-3/TRBV12-4; clone_size: .; cdr3_aa: CASRGQGGTEAFF; cdr3_nt: TGTGCCAGCAGGGGACAGGGCGGGACTGAAGCTTTCTTT
j_call: TRBJ1-4; d_call: TRBD1; v_call: TRBV29-1; clone_size: many; cdr3_aa: CSATGQGINEKLFF; cdr3_nt: TGCAGCGCCACTGGACAGGGAATTAATGAAAAACTGTTTTTT
j_call: TRBJ2-1; d_call: TRBD1; v_call: TRBV11-3; clone_size: once; cdr3_aa: CASSPRDSQNEQFF; cdr3_nt: TGTGCCAGCAGCCCCCGGGACAGTCAGAATGAGCAGTTCTTC
j_call: TRBJ2-3; d_call: TRBD2; v_call: TRBV18; clone_size: .; cdr3_aa: CASSPGGSRTDTQYF; cdr3_nt: TGTGCCAGCTCGCCGGGCGGGAGTAGGACAGATACGCAGTATTTT
j_call: TRBJ2-1; d_call: TRBD2; v_call: TRBV24-1; clone_size: .; cdr3_aa: CATKPSGPLDEQFF; cdr3_nt: TGTGCCACCAAACCTAGCGGCCCATTGGATGAGCAGTTCTTC
j_call: TRBJ2-7; d_call: TRBD1; v_call: TRBV6-5; clone_size: many; cdr3_aa: CASRTGPGQAYEQYF; cdr3_nt: TGTGCCAGCAGGACCGGTCCGGGACAGGCCTACGAGCAGTACTTC
j_call: TRBJ2-3; d_call: .; v_call: TRBV9; clone_size: .; cdr3_aa: CASSGTASTDTQYF; cdr3_nt: TGTGCCAGCAGCGGGACAGCGTCCACAGATACGCAGTATTTT
j_call: TRBJ1-5; d_call: TRBD1; v_call: TRBV7-8; clone_size: few; cdr3_aa: CASSTWTGEGNQPQHF; cdr3_nt: TGTGCCAGCAGCACGTGGACAGGGGAGGGCAATCAGCCCCAGCATTTT
j_call: TRBJ2-5; d_call: TRBD1; v_call: TRBV5-1; clone_size: .; cdr3_aa: CASSSAGTGSETQYF; cdr3_nt: TGCGCCAGCAGCTCGGCCGGGACAGGGTCAGAGACCCAGTACTTC
j_call: TRBJ2-1; d_call: .; v_call: TRBV6-5; clone_size: few; cdr3_aa: CASSLRPGGEQFF; cdr3_nt: TGTGCCAGCAGTTTACGGCCGGGCGGTGAGCAGTTCTTC
j_call: TRBJ1-6; d_call: .; v_call: TRBV9; clone_size: .; cdr3_aa: CASSVKPTETPLHF; cdr3_nt: TGTGCCAGCAGCGTTAAACCAACAGAAACCCCCCTCCACTTT
j_call: TRBJ2-1; d_call: .; v_call: TRBV18; clone_size: .; cdr3_aa: CASSWVANEQFF; cdr3_nt: TGTGCCAGCTCATGGGTTGCAAATGAGCAGTTCTTC
j_call: TRBJ2-7; d_call: TRBD1; v_call: TRBV6-5; clone_size: .; cdr3_aa: CASRKGQNSYEQYF; cdr3_nt: TGTGCCAGCAGGAAGGGACAGAACTCCTACGAGCAGTACTTC
j_call: TRBJ2-7; d_call: .; v_call: TRBV6-5; clone_size: few; cdr3_aa: CASSYSIPPDEQYF; cdr3_nt: TGTGCCAGCAGTTACTCGATCCCCCCAGACGAGCAGTACTTC
j_call: TRBJ2-5; d_call: .; v_call: TRBV10-3; clone_size: .; cdr3_aa: CAISYRDQETQYF; cdr3_nt: TGTGCCATCAGCTACAGGGACCAAGAGACCCAGTACTTC
j_call: TRBJ1-3; d_call: .; v_call: TRBV3-1/TRBV3-2; clone_size: .; cdr3_aa: CASSQAVTSGNTIYF; cdr3_nt: TGTGCCAGCAGCCAAGCGGTTACCTCTGGAAACACCATATATTTT
j_call: TRBJ1-5; d_call: .; v_call: TRBV28; clone_size: .; cdr3_aa: CASSLPSYRAGNQPQHF; cdr3_nt: TGTGCCAGCAGTTTACCGTCTTATCGGGCGGGCAATCAGCCCCAGCATTTT
j_call: TRBJ1-3; d_call: TRBD1; v_call: TRBV5-1; clone_size: .; cdr3_aa: CASSPFGTGSGNTIYF; cdr3_nt: TGCGCCAGCAGCCCGTTCGGGACAGGCTCTGGAAACACCATATATTTT
j_call: TRBJ1-1; d_call: .; v_call: TRBV19; clone_size: .; cdr3_aa: CASTPRLLNTEAFF; cdr3_nt: TGTGCCAGTACCCCACGGCTTTTGAACACTGAAGCTTTCTTT
j_call: TRBJ2-1; d_call: TRBD1; v_call: TRBV5-4; clone_size: .; cdr3_aa: CASSSGQGAGNEQFF; cdr3_nt: TGTGCCAGCAGCTCCGGACAGGGGGCCGGTAATGAGCAGTTCTTC
j_call: TRBJ1-5; d_call: .; v_call: TRBV7-6; clone_size: few; cdr3_aa: CASSPLATAQGLNQPQHF; cdr3_nt: TGTGCCAGCAGCCCCCTGGCGACAGCCCAAGGGCTTAATCAGCCCCAGCATTTT
j_call: TRBJ2-5; d_call: .; v_call: TRBV7-8; clone_size: .; cdr3_aa: CASSLRVREETQYF; cdr3_nt: TGTGCCAGCAGCTTAAGGGTGCGGGAAGAGACCCAGTACTTC
j_call: TRBJ2-1; d_call: TRBD2; v_call: TRBV5-1; clone_size: .; cdr3_aa: CASSSPGTSGAHEQFF; cdr3_nt: TGCGCCAGCAGCTCTCCCGGGACTAGTGGCGCCCATGAGCAGTTCTTC
j_call: TRBJ1-4; d_call: TRBD1; v_call: TRBV11-2; clone_size: .; cdr3_aa: CASSFGRGREKLFF; cdr3_nt: TGTGCCAGCAGCTTCGGCAGGGGGAGAGAAAAACTGTTTTTT
j_call: TRBJ2-3; d_call: .; v_call: TRBV10-3; clone_size: .; cdr3_aa: CAITAGTSTDTQYF; cdr3_nt: TGTGCCATCACCGCCGGGACTAGCACAGATACGCAGTATTTT
j_call: TRBJ1-4; d_call: .; v_call: TRBV19; clone_size: .; cdr3_aa: CASSEYGGSNEKLFF; cdr3_nt: TGTGCCAGTAGTGAATACGGAGGGAGTAATGAAAAACTGTTTTTT
j_call: TRBJ2-7; d_call: .; v_call: TRBV11-2; clone_size: .; cdr3_aa: CASSLGPHLNYEQYF; cdr3_nt: TGTGCCAGCAGCTTAGGACCACATCTGAATTACGAGCAGTACTTC
j_call: TRBJ1-3; d_call: .; v_call: TRBV6-6; clone_size: .; cdr3_aa: CASSRPGTLYTIYF; cdr3_nt: TGTGCCAGCAGCCGTCCCGGGACATTGTACACCATATATTTT
j_call: TRBJ1-5; d_call: .; v_call: TRBV19; clone_size: .; cdr3_aa: CASSIGTGLYQPQHF; cdr3_nt: TGTGCCAGTAGTATAGGCACAGGGCTGTATCAGCCCCAGCATTTT
j_call: TRBJ2-1; d_call: TRBD2; v_call: TRBV9; clone_size: .; cdr3_aa: CASSSPSGKYNEQFF; cdr3_nt: TGTGCCAGCAGCTCCCCTAGCGGAAAATACAATGAGCAGTTCTTC
j_call: TRBJ2-1; d_call: TRBD2; v_call: TRBV5-5; clone_size: .; cdr3_aa: CASSSTSGSSYNEQFF; cdr3_nt: TGTGCCAGCAGCTCGACTAGCGGGAGCTCCTACAATGAGCAGTTCTTC
j_call: TRBJ2-1; d_call: .; v_call: TRBV30; clone_size: .; cdr3_aa: CAWSVRHEQFF; cdr3_nt: TGTGCCTGGAGTGTGAGGCATGAGCAGTTCTTC
j_call: TRBJ2-5; d_call: TRBD2; v_call: TRBV12-3/TRBV12-4; clone_size: .; cdr3_aa: CASSGSGGETQYF; cdr3_nt: TGTGCCAGCAGTGGCTCGGGAGGGGAGACCCAGTACTTC
j_call: TRBJ1-1; d_call: .; v_call: TRBV7-2; clone_size: .; cdr3_aa: CASSLVSGHQNTEAFF; cdr3_nt: TGTGCCAGCAGCTTAGTTTCGGGACACCAGAACACTGAAGCTTTCTTT
j_call: TRBJ2-5; d_call: .; v_call: TRBV24-1; clone_size: .; cdr3_aa: CATSPAQRQETQYF; cdr3_nt: TGTGCCACCAGTCCGGCTCAACGGCAAGAGACCCAGTACTTC
j_call: TRBJ2-3; d_call: .; v_call: TRBV6-6; clone_size: .; cdr3_aa: CASSYVDTQYF; cdr3_nt: TGTGCCAGCAGTTACGTGGATACGCAGTATTTT
j_call: TRBJ2-6; d_call: .; v_call: TRBV13; clone_size: .; cdr3_aa: CASSSRVSGANVLTF; cdr3_nt: TGTGCCAGCAGCTCCAGGGTCTCTGGGGCCAACGTCCTGACTTTC
j_call: TRBJ2-7; d_call: TRBD2; v_call: TRBV5-1; clone_size: .; cdr3_aa: CASSLGGTTYEQYF; cdr3_nt: TGCGCCAGCAGCCTTGGAGGGACTACCTACGAGCAGTACTTC
j_call: TRBJ1-1; d_call: .; v_call: TRBV2; clone_size: .; cdr3_aa: CASSEMDTEAFF; cdr3_nt: TGTGCCAGCAGTGAAATGGACACTGAAGCTTTCTTT
j_call: TRBJ1-4; d_call: .; v_call: TRBV11-2; clone_size: .; cdr3_aa: CASSFGGYNEKLFF; cdr3_nt: TGTGCCAGCAGCTTTGGGGGATATAATGAAAAACTGTTTTTT